These T cell receptor beta chains were read from a single sample in a study of blood T cell repertoires in COVID-19. Profiled with immunoSEQ multiplex PCR; TCRdb holds only in-frame clones, not every one. The data hold roughly 97,000 clones, with about 89% observed a single time. The sequenced sample consisted of peripheral blood. Every receptor here comes from a human donor in a cohort sampled during active COVID-19. Each CDR3 is given with its conserved first and last residue. The order of the fields is J gene, CDR3 length, V gene, clone size, D gene, CDR3 DNA, CDR3 protein. A D gene is named only where the DNA matches it firmly. Clone size is stated in some rows and not others, as once, few, many or a class when expanded.

>TRBJ2-1|16|TRBV4-1|-|-
TGCGCCAGCAGCCCAGGGGGACTTCCTATATTTAATGAGCAGTTCTTC
CASSPGGLPIFNEQFF
>TRBJ2-3|14|TRBV11-2|-|TRBD1
TGTGCCAGCAGGCGGGACAGGGGTACAGATACGCAGTATTTT
CASRRDRGTDTQYF
>TRBJ2-3|15|TRBV11-2|-|-
TGTGCCAGCAGCTTAGAGGGGGCAGGTTTAAATACGCAGTATTTT
CASSLEGAGLNTQYF
>TRBJ1-1|15|TRBV15|-|-
TGTGCCACCAGCAGGGTGACGGGGGTGAACACTGAAGCTTTCTTT
CATSRVTGVNTEAFF
>TRBJ2-7|14|TRBV28|-|TRBD2
TGTGCCAGCAGTACCCTAGCGGGAGAGGTCGAGCAGTACTTC
CASSTLAGEVEQYF
>TRBJ2-1|17|TRBV4-3|-|-
TGCGCCAGCAGCCAAGAGAGGGACACGAGCTCCTACAATGAGCAGTTCTTC
CASSQERDTSSYNEQFF
>TRBJ1-1|13|TRBV29-1|-|-
TGCAGCGCCCGGGGGGGGGTTGACACTGAAGCTTTCTTT
CSARGGVDTEAFF
>TRBJ1-1|15|TRBV6-5|-|-
TGTGCCAGCAGTTACTCGATCAGATGGAACACTGAAGCTTTCTTT
CASSYSIRWNTEAFF
>TRBJ2-6|15|TRBV5-4|once|-
TGTGCCAGCATGGGGGGGGCCTCTGGGGCCAACGTCCTGACTTTC
CASMGGASGANVLTF
>TRBJ1-5|13|TRBV24-1|-|-
TGTGCCACCAGCCTAGGAGGCAATCAGCCCCAGCATTTT
CATSLGGNQPQHF
>TRBJ1-2|15|TRBV28|-|TRBD1
TGTGCCAGCAGTTTAAGTCGGACAGGGGGGGGTGGCTACACCTTC
CASSLSRTGGGGYTF
>TRBJ1-2|16|TRBV6-2/TRBV6-3|once|TRBD1
TGTGCCAGCAGCCCTGGACAGGGATGGAAGTACTATGGCTACACCTTC
CASSPGQGWKYYGYTF
>TRBJ2-1|18|TRBV7-2|-|TRBD2
TGTGCCAGCAGCTCAGGCCCGACTAGCGGGGGGGCGCACAATGAGCAGTTCTTC
CASSSGPTSGGAHNEQFF
>TRBJ1-2|11|TRBV19|-|-
TGTGCCAGTAGTATCAGGGAGGAGTACACCTTC
CASSIREEYTF
>TRBJ1-2|15|TRBV14|-|-
TGTGCCAGCAGCCCACGGGATATTAAGTTCTATGGCTACACCTTC
CASSPRDIKFYGYTF
>TRBJ1-6|15|TRBV28|-|-
TGTGCCAGCAGTTTTACCCCAGGGGCAGGGTCACCCCTCCACTTT
CASSFTPGAGSPLHF
>TRBJ1-4|14|TRBV6-6|-|TRBD1
TGTGCCAGCAGGCCGGGACAGATAAATGAAAAACTGTTTTTT
CASRPGQINEKLFF
>TRBJ2-1|18|TRBV5-1|-|TRBD2
TGCGCCAGCAGCTTAGGGACTAGCGGGAACTACCCCTACAATGAGCAGTTCTTC
CASSLGTSGNYPYNEQFF
>TRBJ2-2|14|TRBV29-1|-|TRBD2
TGCAGCGTTGGTAGTGCGGGGGGCACCGGGGAGCTGTTTTTT
CSVGSAGGTGELFF
>TRBJ1-1|14|TRBV7-9|-|-
TGTGCCAGCAGCTTCCCCGACAGCCGGATTGAAGCTTTCTTT
CASSFPDSRIEAFF